A single sample gave rise to the 23 T cell receptor beta chains below, sequenced in a study of blood T cell repertoires in COVID-19. Using immunoSEQ multiplex PCR, the repertoire was profiled, and TCRdb retains in-frame clones only, with some absent. The sample records about 210,000 clones, roughly 81% being singletons. Sequencing was performed on peripheral blood. These receptor sequences come from a woman aged 50 to 65 with active or convalescent COVID-19.

This clone was seen only once. The rearrangement links TRBV18 to TRBJ1-5; D is perhaps TRBD1 (5 bases). V was clipped by 2 bases and J by 7 bases, with 12 bases between them. In germline, CDR1 is KGHSH, CDR2 LQKENI. This CDR3 has 14 residues. The CDR3 loop is CASSPSRAEQPQHF. The CDR3 nucleotides are TGTGCCAGCTCACCAAGCAGGGCTGAACAGCCCCAGCATTTT.

The chain recombines TRBV7-9 with TRBJ2-1, with 9 bases matching TRBD2. Germline CDR1 reads SEHNR; CDR2 reads FQNEAQ (reference sequence). V gave up 2 bases and J gave up 7 bases; unmatched junction bases: 3. This CDR3 is 14 amino acids long. In DNA, the CDR3 is TGTGCCAGCAGCTTAAATAGCGGGAGTAATGAGCAGTTCTTC. Translated: CASSLNSGSNEQFF.

The DNA of the CDR3 is TGTGCCTGGAGCTCAGGGACAGTCCAAGAGACCCAGTACTTC. The encoded protein is CAWSSGTVQETQYF. J is TRBJ2-5 and V is TRBV30, with TRBD1 matching over 7 bases. Germline values: CDR1 GTSNPN, CDR2 SVGIG (reference sequence). Unmatched junction bases numbered 5, after V lost 3 bases and J lost 1 base. The CDR3 spans 14 residues.

The chain couples TRBV3-1 (or the pseudogene TRBV3-2) to TRBJ1-2, with a weak D call TRBD1 (6 bases). CDR1 is LGHDT and CDR2 is YNNKEL in the germline V gene (reference sequence). This CDR3 has 14 amino acids. V lost 0 bases, J lost 7 bases, and 12 bases lay in between. CDR3 nucleotide sequence: TGTGCCAGCAGCCAAGATTCGGGGGGCCGTGGCTACACCTTC. Its translation: CASSQDSGGRGYTF.

This clone was detected many times. Other DNA sequences in this specimen translate into the identical CDR3. This rearrangement joins TRBV6-5 to TRBJ1-2; 7 bases align to TRBD1. Germline V lookup: CDR1 MNHEY, CDR2 SVGAGI. Trimming cost V 2 bases and J 6 bases; bases outside gene matches: 6. The CDR3 runs to 14 residues. CDR3 DNA: TGTGCCAGCAGTTACCAGGGGGGATCGGATGGCTACACCTTC. Residues: CASSYQGGSDGYTF.

V is TRBV5-6 and J is TRBJ2-5; tentative D call: TRBD2 (6 bases). Germline CDR1 SGHDT, CDR2 YYEEEE. The CDR3 extends over 13 amino acids. V lost 3 bases, J lost 3 bases, and 9 bases lay in between. DNA for the CDR3: TGTGCCAGCAGCTCGGGACTCGAAGAGACCCAGTACTTC. It is translated as CASSSGLEETQYF.

The chain has TRBV5-1 and TRBJ1-5; D is ambiguous. Trimming removed 4 bases at V and 1 base at J, with 9 bases between. CDR1 and CDR2 from the germline V gene are SGHRS and YFSETQ. CDR3 length: 14 amino acids. CDR3 sequence: CASSPDGSNQPQHF. DNA for the CDR3: TGCGCCAGCAGCCCTGACGGGAGCAATCAGCCCCAGCATTTT. Full variable domain (rest looked up from reference TRBV5-1 and TRBJ1-5): KAGVTQTPRYLIKTRGQQVTLSCSPISGHRSVSWYQQTPGQGLQFLFEYFSETQRNKGNFPGRFSGRQFSNSRSEMNVSTLELGDSALYLCASSPDGSNQPQHFGDGTRLSIL.

The chain combines TRBV28 with TRBJ2-2; D is possibly TRBD1 (6 bases). Germline V lookup: CDR1 MDHEN, CDR2 SYDVKM. V lost 0 bases, J lost 1 base, and 12 bases lay in between. The CDR3 spans 17 residues. This CDR3 reads CASSLWGRGRNTGELFF. CDR3 coding DNA: TGTGCCAGCAGTTTATGGGGCAGGGGCCGGAACACCGGGGAGCTGTTTTTT.

The chain combines TRBV18 with TRBJ1-4, with TRBD1 identical over 10 bases. The CDR3 runs to 15 residues. The germline gives CDR1 KGHSH, CDR2 LQKENI. J lost 5 bases, V lost 3 bases, and 3 bases had no gene match. The CDR3 spells CASSPGQGLNEKLFF. In nucleotides, the CDR3 is TGTGCCAGCTCACCGGGACAGGGGTTAAATGAAAAACTGTTTTTT.

V usage is TRBV19 and J usage is TRBJ2-6; 7 bases map to TRBD1. There are 15 residues in the CDR3. The V segment lost 3 bases and the J segment 2 bases; nucleotides outside the gene matches: 1. The germline V gene has CDR1 LNHDA and CDR2 SQIVND (reference sequence). CDR3 bases: TGTGCCAGTAGTATCGACAGGGCTGGGGCCAACGTCCTGACTTTC. It codes for CASSIDRAGANVLTF.

V and J are TRBV7-9 and TRBJ2-1, with 7 bases identical to TRBD2. The V and J ends lost 3 bases and 15 bases, in that order; junction bases with no gene match: 11. From germline, CDR1 is SEHNR and CDR2 FQNEAQ (reference sequence). The CDR3 contains 13 residues. CDR3 loop: CASSLELAPPPFF. CDR3 coding DNA: TGTGCCAGCAGCTTGGAACTAGCGCCCCCCCCGTTCTTC. The full variable domain, with the rest looked up from reference TRBV7-9 and TRBJ2-1, is DTGVSQNPRHKITKRGQNVTFRCDPISEHNRLYWYRQTLGQGPEFLTYFQNEAQLEKSRLLSDRFSAERPKGSFSTLEIQRTEQGDSAMYLCASSLELAPPPFFGPGTRLTVL.

V usage is TRBV9 and J usage is TRBJ2-3, with 14 bases aligning to TRBD2. This CDR3 has 16 amino acids. Germline V gene sequence: CDR1 SGDLS, CDR2 YYNGEE. The V and J ends lost 0 bases and 5 bases, in that order; junction bases with no gene match: 2. CDR3 bases: TGTGCCAGCAGCGTAGGACTAGCGGGGGGGCAAGATACGCAGTATTTT. Its protein product is CASSVGLAGGQDTQYF.

This chain joins TRBV2 and TRBJ1-3; TRBD1 aligns across 7 bases. The length of the CDR3 is 15 residues. J lost 4 bases, V lost 6 bases, and 9 bases had no gene match. CDR1 SNHLY and CDR2 FYNNEI come from the germline V gene. In DNA form, the CDR3 reads TGTGCCAGCAGAATTGCAGGGGGAAGGGGAAACACCATATATTTT. Amino acids: CASRIAGGRGNTIYF.

The CDR3 sequence: CSVQWGRTEAFF. The CDR3 bases are TGCAGCGTTCAGTGGGGGAGGACTGAAGCTTTCTTT. The chain is built from TRBV29-1 and TRBJ1-1, with a weak D call TRBD1 (5 bases). The CDR3 is 12 amino acids. CDR1 is SQVTM, CDR2 ANQGSEA, per germline. With 5 bases removed from V and 5 bases from J, the gap between germline ends came to 12 bases.

The V gene is TRBV5-1, the J gene TRBJ1-5; 8 bases agree with TRBD1. After removal of 5 bases from V and 9 bases from J, the junction contained 7 bases not matched to a gene. The CDR3 consists of 13 residues. Per germline, CDR1 SGHRS and CDR2 YFSETQ. CDR3 sequence (DNA): TGCGCCAGCAGAGAAGACAGGGGTTTGCCCCAGCATTTT. It is translated as CASREDRGLPQHF.

The chain is built from TRBV5-4 and TRBJ2-3, with D unresolved. V lost 2 bases and J lost 0, with 7 bases in between. CDR1 and CDR2 (germline): SGHNT, YYREEE (reference sequence). The CDR3 runs 14 residues. CDR3 sequence (DNA): TGTGCCAGCAGCTTTCCCCCGAGCACAGATACGCAGTATTTT. It is translated as CASSFPPSTDTQYF.

In DNA form, the CDR3 reads TGTGCCAGTAGCCCGACAGGGTACGCCAAAAACATTCAGTACTTC. This translates into CASSPTGYAKNIQYF. This chain uses TRBV19 with TRBJ2-4, with 7 bases aligning to TRBD1. The CDR3 totals 15 residues. Trimming took 6 bases from V and 1 from J; bases not matched to a gene: 6. Germline CDR1 and CDR2: LNHDA and SQIVND (reference sequence).

This chain connects TRBV28 to TRBJ2-7, with a weak D call TRBD1 (7 bases). Germline CDR1 MDHEN, CDR2 SYDVKM. The CDR3 loop spans 12 amino acids. V was cut by 7 bases and J by 6 bases, with 13 bases left in between. The CDR3 DNA reads as TGTGCCAGCAAAGGCAGGGGGGTCGAGCAGTACGTC. Amino acids: CASKGRGVEQYV.

This chain joins TRBV11-3 and TRBJ2-1, with TRBD2 as a possible D gene (5 bases). Trimming took 5 bases from V and 9 from J, leaving 14 bases between them. Germline-derived CDR1 and CDR2 are SGHNT and YENEEA. This CDR3 spans 13 amino acids. The CDR3 reads CASSPDSAGEQFF. In DNA, the CDR3 is TGTGCCAGCAGCCCTGACTCGGCGGGTGAGCAGTTCTTC.

This clone was found a few times. The V and J genes are TRBV2 and TRBJ2-1, with 12 bases matching TRBD2. The CDR3 contains 15 residues. The V and J ends lost 5 bases and 3 bases, in that order; junction bases with no gene match: 2. Per the germline V gene, CDR1 is SNHLY and CDR2 is FYNNEI. The CDR3 is CASSPSGRDYNEQFF. The DNA of the CDR3 is TGTGCCAGCAGTCCTAGCGGGAGGGACTACAATGAGCAGTTCTTC.

The chain joins TRBV28 to TRBJ1-2; 10 bases map to TRBD1. V lost 6 bases to trimming and J lost 7 bases; unmatched junction nucleotides: 11. There are 15 residues in the CDR3. The germline V gene encodes CDR1 MDHEN and CDR2 SYDVKM. The CDR3 DNA sequence: TGTGCCAGCAGCCGGGATCCGGGACAGGGGCCTGGCTACACCTTC. This encodes CASSRDPGQGPGYTF.

This rearrangement joins TRBV11-2 to TRBJ1-2; D is ambiguous. In germline, CDR1 is SGHAT, CDR2 FQNNGV. This CDR3 contains 13 residues. Trimming took 1 base from V and 3 from J, leaving 6 bases between them. CDR3 DNA: TGTGCCAGCAGCTTAGCGACATACTATGGCTACACCTTC. Residues: CASSLATYYGYTF.

This rearrangement joins TRBV6-5 to TRBJ1-5; 8 bases match TRBD1. The CDR3 runs 15 residues. Per the germline V gene, CDR1 is MNHEY and CDR2 is SVGAGI. V lost 0 bases and J lost 6; bases outside the gene matches: 4. Here the CDR3 DNA reads TGTGCCAGCAGTTACTCGATCAGGGGGCGTCAGCCCCAGCATTTT. It is translated as CASSYSIRGRQPQHF.